These 13 T cell receptor beta chains were all obtained from the same sample, sequenced in a study of T cells in Graves' hyperthyroidism and ophthalmopathy. Amplification of TCR beta CDR3 regions used RNA as the template. The TCR CDR3 was amplified in a first-round RT-PCR using the HTBI primer set. MiXCR, run by TCRdb on the multiplex PCR reads, gives a single entry per CDR3 protein. The sample yields some 570,000 distinct CDR3 sequences, around 14% seen once. The source material was blood. The receptors shown here come from a woman between 18 and 29 years old with Graves' ophthalmopathy.

This clonotype was observed many times. The chain couples TRBV6-2 or TRBV6-3 to TRBJ1-1; 8 bases fit TRBD1. This CDR3 is built from 16 residues. V lost 0 bases to trimming and J lost 3 bases; unmatched junction nucleotides: 6. Germline V gene sequence: CDR1 MNHEY, CDR2 SVGEGT. The chain's CDR3 is CASSYSTRQGYTEAFF. The CDR3 DNA reads as TGTGCCAGCAGTTACTCGACGAGACAGGGGTACACTGAAGCTTTCTTT.

This clonotype occurred many times. J is TRBJ2-7 and V is TRBV7-3; 7 bases fit TRBD2. The junction had 9 bases not matched to a gene; V was cut back by 0 bases and J by 4 bases. The CDR3 extends over 16 amino acids. CDR1 SGHTA and CDR2 FQGTGA come from the germline V gene. In DNA, the CDR3 is TGTGCCAGCAGCTTAACAGGGACTACCGAGGCATACGAGCAGTACTTC. This encodes CASSLTGTTEAYEQYF.

The chain combines TRBV20-1 with TRBJ1-5, with D possibly matching TRBD1 (6 bases). Germline CDR1 reads DFQATT; CDR2 reads SNEGSKA (reference sequence). The CDR3 loop spans 15 amino acids. V lost 1 base, J lost 4 bases, and 14 bases lay in between. CDR3 DNA: TGCAGTGCTAGAGCCCGAAGGGGGAGAAATCAGCCCCAGCATTTT. Amino acid sequence: CSARARRGRNQPQHF.

This clonotype was found many times. The chain carries TRBV27 and TRBJ1-4, with D unclear. CDR1 and CDR2 (germline): MNHEY, SMNVEV (reference sequence). This CDR3 has 15 residues. V lost 4 bases and J lost 10, with 19 bases in between. The CDR3 sequence: CASSSLSKASGKLFF. The CDR3 nucleotides are TGTGCCAGCAGTTCCTTGTCCAAGGCATCAGGAAAACTGTTTTTT.

In its sample, this clonotype was seen a few times. In nucleotides, the CDR3 is TGTGCCAGTAGACGGCAGGGGCGGCTAAGTGAAAAACTGTTTTTT. Protein: CASRRQGRLSEKLFF. The rearrangement joins TRBV19 to TRBJ1-4; possible D gene TRBD1, 6 bases. Trimming left V 6 bases short and J 7 bases short, with 18 bases between. The CDR3 length is 15 residues. Germline lookup yields CDR1 LNHDA and CDR2 SQIVND (reference sequence).

This clonotype was observed at least ten times. The chain combines TRBV20-1 with TRBJ1-2, with D possibly TRBD1 on 5 matching bases. The germline V gene encodes CDR1 DFQATT and CDR2 SNEGSKA (reference sequence). Trimming shortened V by 5 bases and J by 1 base, and 11 bases separated the two germline ends. CDR3 size: 13 residues. The CDR3 DNA follows: TGCAGTGCTTCGAGGGGCCGTAACTATGGCTACACCTTC. This translates into CSASRGRNYGYTF.

This clonotype has ten or more counts. The V gene is TRBV7-9, the J gene TRBJ2-5; a possible D gene is TRBD1 (6 bases). Germline V gene lookup returns CDR1 SEHNR and CDR2 FQNEAQ (reference sequence). The CDR3 sequence is 13 residues long. Between the trimmed V and J ends, which lost 1 base and 5 bases, there was a span of 8 bases. For the CDR3, the DNA is TGTGCCAGCAGCTTAGGAACAGGGGAGACCCAGTACTTC. It codes for CASSLGTGETQYF.

CDR3 coding DNA: TGTGCCAGCGTATCGGGTCTGAACACTGAAGCTTTCTTT. Translated: CASVSGLNTEAFF. The chain uses TRBV12-3 or TRBV12-4 and TRBJ1-1; D gene uncertain. Trimming took off 8 bases at V and 0 bases at J, with 10 bases between the two ends. CDR3 size: 13 residues.

This clonotype was seen at least ten times. The J gene is TRBJ2-7, the V gene TRBV3-1; possibly TRBD2 for D (6 bases). Germline V gives CDR1 LGHDT, CDR2 YNNKEL (reference sequence). Between the trimmed V and J ends, which lost 5 bases and 6 bases, there was a span of 17 bases. The CDR3 consists of 14 residues. CDR3 bases: TGTGCCAGCAGCTACAGCGGGTCCTACTTCGAGCAGTACTTC. It encodes CASSYSGSYFEQYF.

This sequence joins TRBV5-1 and TRBJ2-1; D not certain. Deletions cut 0 bases from V and 4 bases from J, with 17 bases between. The germline gives CDR1 SGHRS, CDR2 YFSETQ. This CDR3 is built from 17 residues. CDR3 sequence reads: CASSLEGRHPLYNEQFF. The CDR3 DNA follows: TGCGCCAGCAGCTTGGAGGGCCGACACCCCCTATACAATGAGCAGTTCTTC.

This clonotype was counted only a few times. This sequence joins TRBV19 and TRBJ2-7, with TRBD1 matching over 9 bases. V lost 3 bases to trimming and J lost 1 base; unmatched junction nucleotides: 4. The CDR3 runs to 15 residues. The V gene's germline CDR1 is LNHDA and CDR2 SQIVND (reference sequence). The CDR3 sequence: CASSMGTGRSYEQYF. The CDR3 coding sequence is TGTGCCAGTAGTATGGGGACAGGGAGGTCCTACGAGCAGTACTTC.

CDR3 in DNA: TGTGCCACCAGTGATTCACCGACTAGCGGGATTGGCACAGATACGCAGTATTTT. Translation: CATSDSPTSGIGTDTQYF. The rearrangement links TRBV24-1 to TRBJ2-3; 11 nucleotides match TRBD2. The CDR3 runs 18 residues. Germline lookup yields CDR1 KGHDR and CDR2 SFDVKD. The V and J ends lost 2 bases and 1 base, in that order; junction bases with no gene match: 7.

This clonotype was detected many times. V usage is TRBV24-1 and J usage is TRBJ2-1; D is possibly TRBD1 (5 bases). This CDR3 has 14 amino acids. Germline V gives CDR1 KGHDR, CDR2 SFDVKD. The V and J ends lost 4 bases and 10 bases respectively, with 16 bases between them. CDR3 nucleotides: TGTGCCACCAGTGACCCGCAGTTGGGGCGGGAGCAGTTCTTC. Its protein is CATSDPQLGREQFF.